Listed below are T cell receptor beta chains from one sample, sequenced in a study of tumor-infiltrating lymphocytes in primary liver carcinoma. TCRdb reanalysed the multiplex PCR reads using MiXCR and keeps one entry per CDR3 protein. This table has 100,000 or so distinct CDR3 sequences, roughly 80% appearing once. The sequencing sample was made of liver tumor tissue from sampling region 3. The receptors derive from a middle-aged man with primary liver carcinoma and hepatitis B virus infection. CDR3s include the opening cysteine and the closing phenylalanine or tryptophan. The D gene is left open where the match is weak. Expanded clones are given a class, and other clones once, few, many or no size at all.

size	V	J	D	length	CDR3	DNA
.	TRBV24-1	TRBJ2-1	.	15	CATTDLETPYNEQFF	TGTGCCACCACTGATTTAGAGACCCCCTACAATGAGCAGTTCTTC
.	TRBV4-2	TRBJ1-4	.	18	CATSQDSARGATNEKLFF	TGTGCCACCAGCCAAGATAGTGCGCGGGGGGCAACTAATGAAAAACTGTTTTTT
.	TRBV29-1	TRBJ2-7	.	11	CSVRDTYEQCF	TGCAGTGTACGGGACACCTACGAGCAGTGCTTC
.	TRBV10-2	TRBJ2-3	.	13	CARGNARTDMQYF	TGCGCCCGCGGGAATGCGCGCACAGATATGCAGTATTTT
.	TRBV5-6	TRBJ1-2	.	17	CASSSGAEIAWVYGCTF	TGTGCCAGCAGCTCCGGGGCAGAGATAGCTTGGGTCTATGGCTGCACCTTT
.	TRBV11-2	TRBJ2-3	.	13	CASSLGTDQPQYF	TGTGCCAGCAGCTTAGGGACGGATCAGCCCCAGTATTTT
.	TRBV29-1	TRBJ2-3	TRBD1	15	CGVELGDRGTDTRYF	TGCGGCGTTGAGTTGGGGGACAGGGGAACAGATACGCGGTATTTT
.	TRBV7-2	TRBJ2-7	TRBD2	15	CAISLRRLAGGEQYF	TGTGCCATCAGCTTAAGGCGCCTAGCGGGAGGTGAGCAGTACTTC
.	TRBV12-3/TRBV12-4	TRBJ2-2	.	16	CASSLVTGRLFGELFF	TGTGCAAGCAGCCTCGTGACAGGGAGGTTGTTCGGGGAGCTGTTTTTT
.	TRBV5-6	TRBJ2-7	.	15	CASSRIWIGSYEQYF	TGTGCCAGCAGTCGAATATGGATCGGGTCCTACGAGCAGTACTTC
.	TRBV4-2	TRBJ2-5	.	19	CASSQDRLVVGEPGETQYF	TGTGCCAGCAGCCAAGATCGGTTGGTAGTGGGAGAGCCCGGGGAGACCCAGTACTTC
.	TRBV6-2/TRBV6-3	TRBJ1-1	.	12	CASSYGETEAFF	TGTGCTAGCAGTTACGGGGAAACTGAAGCTTTCTTT
.	TRBV11-1	TRBJ2-4	TRBD2	17	CASSFLGTSETKDNQYF	TGTGCCAGCAGCTTTCTCGGGACTAGCGAGACCAAAGACAATCAGTACTTC
.	TRBV6-1	TRBJ1-1	.	13	CARREGVRPEAFF	TGTGCCAGGAGAGAGGGAGTTCGCCCTGAAGCTTTCTTT
.	TRBV12-3/TRBV12-4	TRBJ2-5	TRBD1	12	CASTPDQGAQYF	TGTGCCAGCACCCCCGACCAGGGGGCCCAGTATTTC
.	TRBV10-2	TRBJ2-6	.	11	CASSWANVPIF	TGCGCCAGCAGTTGGGCCAACGTCCCGATTTTC
.	TRBV25-1	TRBJ2-6	.	16	CASSEGVDSGASVLSF	TGTGCCAGCAGTGAAGGAGTGGACTCTGGGGCCAGCGTCCTGTCTTTC
.	TRBV6-6	TRBJ2-2	TRBD1	15	CASSSLTGVSGELFF	TGTGCCAGCAGTTCCTTGACAGGGGTTTCCGGGGAGCTGTTTTTT
.	TRBV5-6	TRBJ1-2	.	16	CASSSRDRTVNYGYTF	TGTGCCAGCAGCTCCCGCGACAGGACCGTTAACTATGGCTACACATTC
.	TRBV5-1	TRBJ2-2	TRBD2	16	CANSLLAGVGARELFF	TGCGCCAACAGCCTACTAGCGGGAGTAGGGGCCAGGGAGCTGTTTTTT
.	TRBV5-5	TRBJ2-4	.	13	CASCRDLGDFQYF	TGTGCCAGCTGCAGGGATCTAGGGGACTTTCAGTACTTC
.	TRBV7-8	TRBJ2-5	.	13	CPSSVGVRETQYF	TGTCCCAGCAGCGTCGGGGTCCGTGAGACCCAGTACTTC
.	TRBV29-1	TRBJ1-1	.	15	CSLRAVRGMNTEAFF	TGCAGTCTTCGGGCGGTGCGGGGAATGAACACTGAAGCTTTCTTT
.	TRBV11-2	TRBJ2-1	.	14	CDSGLSGFDNEQFF	TGTGATAGCGGCTTGTCGGGGTTCGACAATGAGCAGTTCTTC
.	TRBV4-3	TRBJ2-1	.	16	CASGQFPPPADNEQFF	TGTGCCAGTGGCCAATTCCCCCCCCCGGCAGACAATGAGCAGTTCTTC
.	TRBV5-5	TRBJ2-3	.	14	CVSSPPTVIPPQYF	TGTGTCAGCAGCCCTCCGACAGTGATCCCCCCACAGTATTTT
.	TRBV6-5	TRBJ1-2	.	16	CASSSGAGAVNYGYAF	TGTGCCAGCAGTTCCGGGGCCGGGGCCGTCAACTATGGCTACGCCTTC
.	TRBV6-1	TRBJ2-2	.	15	CASSEGWWLTGELLF	TGTGCCAGCAGTGAAGGATGGTGGCTCACCGGGGAGCTGTTGTTT
.	TRBV6-2/TRBV6-3	TRBJ2-7	TRBD1	15	CASSYLGQDSTEQYF	TGTGCCAGCAGTTACCTCGGACAGGACAGCACTGAGCAGTACTTC
.	TRBV25-1	TRBJ2-1	TRBD2	14	CASTPGGPYNEQFF	TGTGCCAGTACACCGGGAGGCCCCTACAATGAGCAGTTCTTC
once	TRBV11-1	TRBJ2-7	.	15	CVSSLTGSGEYEQCF	TGTGTCAGCAGCTTAACGGGATCGGGAGAGTACGAGCAGTGCTTC
.	TRBV12-3/TRBV12-4	TRBJ2-1	.	13	CARSLRSEETQFF	TGTGCCAGGAGTTTGAGGTCAGAAGAGACCCAGTTCTTC
.	TRBV10-3	TRBJ2-3	.	15	CTISEGQGRGRPQYF	TGTACCATCAGTGAAGGTCAGGGCAGAGGGCGGCCCCAGTATTTT
.	TRBV5-1	TRBJ2-7	TRBD1	16	CANSPFTGGGYYEQYF	TGCGCCAACAGCCCTTTTACAGGGGGTGGTTACTACGAGCAGTACTTC
.	TRBV4-1	TRBJ2-5	TRBD2	16	CASSQDPGLAGETQYF	TGCGCCAGCAGTCAAGATCCAGGACTAGCGGGAGAGACCCAGTACTTC
.	TRBV4-1	TRBJ1-2	.	15	CSSSLSTGLNYGYTF	TGCTCCAGCAGCCTGTCCACTGGACTCAACTATGGCTACACCTTC
few	TRBV7-9	TRBJ1-2	.	13	CASNLGGASDYTF	TGTGCCAGCAACTTGGGGGGCGCTAGTGACTACACCTTC
.	TRBV4-1	TRBJ2-3	TRBD2	15	CASSETSDTPDTQYF	TGCGCCAGCAGCGAGACTAGCGATACTCCAGATACGCAGTATTTT
.	TRBV2	TRBJ2-2	.	15	CASNEKGTGLSELFF	TGTGCCAGCAATGAAAAGGGGACGGGACTTTCTGAGCTGTTTTTT
.	TRBV6-2/TRBV6-3	TRBJ2-7	.	15	CTSSYLRQDSSEQYF	TGTACCAGCAGTTACCTCCGACAGGACAGCTCCGAGCAGTACTTC
once	TRBV4-3	TRBJ1-2	.	14	CASSFLEAGYGYTF	TGCGCCAGCAGCTTCCTGGAGGCAGGCTATGGCTACACCTTC
.	TRBV11-2	TRBJ2-2	.	17	CASTLDYRGRDTGELFF	TGTGCCAGCACTTTAGATTATCGGGGTAGGGACACCGGGGAGCTGTTTTTT
.	TRBV12-3/TRBV12-4	TRBJ2-1	.	14	CASKETIGNDEQFF	TGTGCCAGCAAAGAGACTATCGGAAACGATGAGCAGTTCTTC
.	TRBV4-1	TRBJ2-3	TRBD2	17	CASCQDLTSGSIDTQYF	TGCGCCAGCTGCCAAGATCTGACTAGCGGGAGCATAGATACGCAGTATTTT
.	TRBV5-4	TRBJ1-5	TRBD1	14	CASSLGGVDRPQHF	TGCGCCAGCAGCCTAGGGGGCGTCGATCGGCCCCAGCATTTT
once	TRBV4-1	TRBJ1-6	.	16	CASRQEQSSYNSLLHF	TGCGCCAGCAGGCAAGAACAGAGCTCCTATAATTCACTCCTCCACTTT
.	TRBV7-9	TRBJ1-2	.	13	CASSFQSLGGCTF	TGTGCCAGCAGCTTTCAATCCTTGGGAGGCTGCACCTTC
.	TRBV5-1	TRBJ2-3	.	16	CARSLNGRTSTDMQYF	TGCGCCAGGAGCTTGAACGGCCGCACTAGCACAGATATGCAGTATTTT
.	TRBV11-1	TRBJ2-4	TRBD2	17	CASSSPGTSESKNIQYF	TGTGCCAGCAGCTCTCCCGGGACTAGCGAGTCAAAAAACATTCAGTACTTC
.	TRBV10-3	TRBJ2-1	TRBD2	15	CAITATNGRAGEQFF	TGTGCCATCACTGCGACCAACGGGAGGGCCGGGGAGCAGTTCTTC
many	TRBV6-1	TRBJ1-2	.	13	CASSVGVRDGYTF	TGTGCCAGCAGTGTCGGGGTTAGGGATGGCTACACCTTC
.	TRBV5-4	TRBJ2-7	TRBD1	13	CACSGQGSYEQYF	TGTGCCTGTAGCGGACAGGGCTCCTACGAGCAGTACTTC
once	TRBV6-5	TRBJ1-2	.	13	CTSIYGSNYGYTF	TGTACCAGCATTTACGGAAGTAACTATGGCTACACCTTC
.	TRBV7-9	TRBJ2-7	.	14	CASSWGHGSDEQYF	TGTGCGAGCAGCTGGGGACATGGGAGCGACGAGCAGTACTTC
.	TRBV11-2	TRBJ2-2	.	14	CASSIDSDIGELFF	TGTGCCAGCAGCATAGACTCGGACATCGGGGAACTGTTTTTT
.	TRBV10-3	TRBJ2-5	TRBD1	15	CAISESKGATGTQYF	TGTGCCATCAGTGAGTCTAAGGGGGCGACAGGGACCCAGTACTTC
.	TRBV19	TRBJ1-2	TRBD1	15	CASSNPWTGGRGYTF	TGTGCCAGTAGCAACCCGTGGACAGGGGGCAGGGGCTACACCTTC
.	TRBV5-1	TRBJ2-1	.	16	CASSLTLEGDHNEQFF	TGCGCCAGCAGCTTGACCCTAGAGGGGGACCACAATGAGCAGTTCTTC
.	TRBV6-6	TRBJ2-1	.	13	CVNTSQSYDEQFF	TGTGTCAACACGAGTCAGTCCTACGATGAGCAGTTCTTC